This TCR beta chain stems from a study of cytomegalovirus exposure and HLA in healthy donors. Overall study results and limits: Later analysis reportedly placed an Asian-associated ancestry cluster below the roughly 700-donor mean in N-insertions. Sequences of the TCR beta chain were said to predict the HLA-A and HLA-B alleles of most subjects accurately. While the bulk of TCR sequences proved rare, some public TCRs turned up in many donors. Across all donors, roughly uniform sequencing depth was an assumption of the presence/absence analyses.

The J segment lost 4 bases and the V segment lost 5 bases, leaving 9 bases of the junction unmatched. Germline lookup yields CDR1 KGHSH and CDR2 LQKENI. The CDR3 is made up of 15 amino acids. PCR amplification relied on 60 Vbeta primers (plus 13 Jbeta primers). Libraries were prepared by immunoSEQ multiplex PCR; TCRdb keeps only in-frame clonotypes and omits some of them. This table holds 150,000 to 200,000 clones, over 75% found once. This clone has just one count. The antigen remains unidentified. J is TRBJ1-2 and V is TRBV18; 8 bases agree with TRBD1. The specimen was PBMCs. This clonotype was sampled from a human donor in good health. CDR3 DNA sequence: TGTGCCAGCTCAGAGACTCAGGGGGCTGTCTATGGCTACACCTTC. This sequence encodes CASSETQGAVYGYTF.